This TCR beta chain was identified during a study of T cells in Graves' hyperthyroidism and ophthalmopathy. Study details: Peripheral blood collection took place at initial diagnosis, before any treatment.

The germline V and J ends were trimmed by 3 bases and 4 bases, with 21 bases remaining between them. Germline values: CDR1 SGHAT, CDR2 FQNNGV. This CDR3 comprises 17 residues. Those patients with uncontrolled infection, other autoimmune disease, pregnancy or lactation were excluded. General study findings and limits: A model built on 13 V-J features separated ophthalmopathy from stable hyperthyroidism. The majority of expanded thyroid clonotypes above 0.001 also appeared in blood.

Remarks on this clonotype: Its antigen is undetermined.

TCR beta CDR3 regions were amplified from RNA. When the TCR CDR3 underwent first-round RT-PCR, the HTBI primer set was used. TCRdb independently ran MiXCR on the multiplex PCR reads; one entry per CDR3 protein. The repertoire holds 350,000 to 450,000 distinct CDR3 sequences, with about 15% as singletons. The chain recombines TRBV11-2 with TRBJ2-5, with D hard to call. The sequence came from a woman in her twenties or thirties with Graves' hyperthyroidism that later progressed to Graves' ophthalmopathy. Sequencing was carried out using blood. The CDR3 loop reads CASSLGPSVTQRETQYF. Written as DNA, the CDR3 is TGTGCCAGCAGCTTGGGTCCGTCAGTAACCCAAAGAGAGACCCAGTACTTC.